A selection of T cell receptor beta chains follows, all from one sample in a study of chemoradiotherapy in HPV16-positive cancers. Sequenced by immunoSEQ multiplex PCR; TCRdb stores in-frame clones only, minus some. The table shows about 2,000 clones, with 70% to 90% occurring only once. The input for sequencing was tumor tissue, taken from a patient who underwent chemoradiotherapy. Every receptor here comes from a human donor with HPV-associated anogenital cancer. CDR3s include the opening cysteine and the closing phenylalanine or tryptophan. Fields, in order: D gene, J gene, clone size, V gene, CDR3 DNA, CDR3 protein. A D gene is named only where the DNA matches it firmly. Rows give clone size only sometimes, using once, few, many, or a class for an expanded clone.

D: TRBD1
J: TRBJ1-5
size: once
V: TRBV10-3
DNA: TGTGCCATCAGTGGGGGGGACAGGGGGAATCAGCCCCAGCATTTT
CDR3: CAISGGDRGNQPQHF

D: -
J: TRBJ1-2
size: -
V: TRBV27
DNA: TGTGCCAGCAGTTTAAGTAGGCAGAACTATGGCTACACCTTC
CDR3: CASSLSRQNYGYTF

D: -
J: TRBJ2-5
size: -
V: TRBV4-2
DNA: TGTGCCAGCAGCCAAGCAGCGGGGACAACCCAAGAGACCCAGTACTTC
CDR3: CASSQAAGTTQETQYF

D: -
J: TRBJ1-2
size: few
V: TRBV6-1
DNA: TGTGCCAGCAGTGAAGCGATCCAAAACTATGGCTACACCTTC
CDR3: CASSEAIQNYGYTF

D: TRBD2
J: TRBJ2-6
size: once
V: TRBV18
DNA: TGTGCCAGCTCGGTAGGGACTAGGGCTGTCTCTGGGGCCAACGTCCTGACTTTC
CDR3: CASSVGTRAVSGANVLTF

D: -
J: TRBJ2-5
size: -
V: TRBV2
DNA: TGTGCCAGCAGTGAAAGGTGGCGGGAGACCCAGTACTTC
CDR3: CASSERWRETQYF

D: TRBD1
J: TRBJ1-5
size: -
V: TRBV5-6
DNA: TGTGCCAGCAGACTATGGACAGGGGACATCCAGCCCCAGCATTTT
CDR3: CASRLWTGDIQPQHF

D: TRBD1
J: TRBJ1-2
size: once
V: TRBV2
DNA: TGTGCCAGCAGTGGATCAGGGGGCGACTATGGCTACACCTTC
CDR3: CASSGSGGDYGYTF

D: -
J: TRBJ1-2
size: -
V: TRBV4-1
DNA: TGCGCCAGCAGCCAAGAGGAGGCCACCTATGGCTACACCTTC
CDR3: CASSQEEATYGYTF

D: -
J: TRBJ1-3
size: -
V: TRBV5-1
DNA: TGCGCCAGCAGCCCGGTCTCCTCTGGAAACACCATATATTTT
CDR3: CASSPVSSGNTIYF

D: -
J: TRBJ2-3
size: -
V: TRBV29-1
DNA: TGCAGCTTCTCCAGGGCAGATACGCAGTATTTT
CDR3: CSFSRADTQYF

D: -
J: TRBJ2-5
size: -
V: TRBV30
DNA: TGTGCCTGGAGCCTGGGATTAGCGGAGACCCAGTACTTC
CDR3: CAWSLGLAETQYF

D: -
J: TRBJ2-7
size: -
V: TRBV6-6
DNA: TGTGCCAGCAGTTACTCGAAAGGGGGAGGGCCCGCCGAGCAGTACTTC
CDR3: CASSYSKGGGPAEQYF

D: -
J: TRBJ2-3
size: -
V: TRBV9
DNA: TGTGCCAGCAGCGAGAGCCTCGGGGGAGGTACGCAGTATTTT
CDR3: CASSESLGGGTQYF

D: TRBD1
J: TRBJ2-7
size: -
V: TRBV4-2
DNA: TGTGCCAGCAGCCCGGGACAGAACTCCTACGAGCAGTACTTC
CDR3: CASSPGQNSYEQYF

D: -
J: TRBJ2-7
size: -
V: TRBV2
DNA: TGTGCCAGCACCGGACAGCCCTCCTACGAGCAGTACTTC
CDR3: CASTGQPSYEQYF

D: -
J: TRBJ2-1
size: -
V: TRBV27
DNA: TGTGCCAGCAGTCCCCTGCCGAATACAGTCGTGTACAATGAGCAGTTCTTC
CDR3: CASSPLPNTVVYNEQFF

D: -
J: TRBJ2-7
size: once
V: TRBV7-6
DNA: TGTGCCAGCAGTTTCGGGGTTGGCGAGGGGTACGAGCAGTACTTC
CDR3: CASSFGVGEGYEQYF

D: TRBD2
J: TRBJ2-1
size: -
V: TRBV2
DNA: TGTGCCAGCATGGTGGGACTAGCGGCCAACAATGAGCAGTTCTTC
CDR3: CASMVGLAANNEQFF

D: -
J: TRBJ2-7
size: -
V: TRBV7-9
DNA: TGTGCCAGCAGCTTAAAAAAAACAGGGCCCACCTACGAGCAGTACTTC
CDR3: CASSLKKTGPTYEQYF

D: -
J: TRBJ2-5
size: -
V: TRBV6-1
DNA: TGTGCCAACTCTCGCCAGGCCCAAGAGACCCAGTACTTC
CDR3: CANSRQAQETQYF

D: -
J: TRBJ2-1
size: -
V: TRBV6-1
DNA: TGTGCCAGCAGTGATGTTTCGCCGGGTACGGATGAGCAGTTCTTC
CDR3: CASSDVSPGTDEQFF

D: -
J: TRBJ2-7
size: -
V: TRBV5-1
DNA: TGCGCCAGCAGCGACGGGAGCTCCTACGAGCAGTACTTC
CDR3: CASSDGSSYEQYF

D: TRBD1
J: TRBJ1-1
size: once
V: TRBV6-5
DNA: TGTGCCAGCAGTTACCACGGACAGGGAGCGACATTT
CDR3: CASSYHGQGATF

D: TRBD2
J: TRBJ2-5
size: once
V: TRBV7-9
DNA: TGTGCCAGCAACCAATACGGAGCGGGAGACGAGACCCAGTACTTC
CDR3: CASNQYGAGDETQYF

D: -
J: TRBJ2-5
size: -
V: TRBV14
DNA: TGTGCCAGCAGCCAAGGAGTACTAGCTCAAGAGACCCAGTACTTC
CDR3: CASSQGVLAQETQYF

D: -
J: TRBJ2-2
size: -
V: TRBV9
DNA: TGTGCCAGCAGCGTCCTTGTAGAGACAGGGGAGCTGTTTTTT
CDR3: CASSVLVETGELFF

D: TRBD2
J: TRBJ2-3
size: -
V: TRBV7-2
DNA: TGTGCCAGCAGCTTATTCTTACTAGCGGGCACAGATACGCAGTATTTT
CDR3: CASSLFLLAGTDTQYF

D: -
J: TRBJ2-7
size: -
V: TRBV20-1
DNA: TGCAGTGCTGGCCCTCTGCAGCAGTACTTC
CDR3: CSAGPLQQYF

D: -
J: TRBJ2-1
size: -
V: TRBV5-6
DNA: TGTGCCAGCAGCTTGAGGCGGGAGCAGTTCTTC
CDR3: CASSLRREQFF

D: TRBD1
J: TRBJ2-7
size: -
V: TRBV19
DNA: TGTGCCAGTAGTCCTCGGGACAGAACCTACGAGCAGTACTTC
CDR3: CASSPRDRTYEQYF

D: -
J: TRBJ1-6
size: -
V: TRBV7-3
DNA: TGTGCCAGCAGCTTATCCAATAATTCACCCCTCCACTTT
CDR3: CASSLSNNSPLHF

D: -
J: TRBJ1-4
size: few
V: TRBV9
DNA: TGTGCCAGCAGAAAGGAGGCGGGGGGGGGAAAACTGTTTTTT
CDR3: CASRKEAGGGKLFF

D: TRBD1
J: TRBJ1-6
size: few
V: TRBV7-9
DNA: TGTGCCAGCAGCTTAACAGGGGCAACTTCACCCCTCCACTTT
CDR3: CASSLTGATSPLHF

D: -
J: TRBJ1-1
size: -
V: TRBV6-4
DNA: TGTGCCAGCAGTGAGACAGAGAACACTGAAGCTTTCTTT
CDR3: CASSETENTEAFF

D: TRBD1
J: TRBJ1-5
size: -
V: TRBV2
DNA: TGTGCCAGCGGTAAACAGGGGAGAATAGGCAATCAGCCCCAGCATTTT
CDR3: CASGKQGRIGNQPQHF

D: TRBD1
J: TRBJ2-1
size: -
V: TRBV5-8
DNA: TGTGCCAGCTCCCGGACAGGGTTGGGTGAGCAGTTCTTC
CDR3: CASSRTGLGEQFF

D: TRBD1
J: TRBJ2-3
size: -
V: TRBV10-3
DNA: TGTGCCAGCTCGCCGGGACAGGGGATAGATACGCAGTATTTT
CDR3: CASSPGQGIDTQYF

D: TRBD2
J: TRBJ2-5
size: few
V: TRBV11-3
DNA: TGTGCCAGCAGCTATCTAGCGGGAGGGCCGGAAGAGACCCAGTACTTC
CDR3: CASSYLAGGPEETQYF

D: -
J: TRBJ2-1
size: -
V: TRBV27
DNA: TGTGCCAGCGGGTATGAGCAGTTCTTC
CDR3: CASGYEQFF

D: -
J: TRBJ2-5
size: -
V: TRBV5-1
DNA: TGCGCCAGCAGCTCCCAGGGGAGCGGTATCCAAGAGACCCAGTACTTC
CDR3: CASSSQGSGIQETQYF

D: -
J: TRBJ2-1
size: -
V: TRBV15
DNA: TGTGCCACCAGCAGAGATCTGAGCAATGAGCAGTTCTTC
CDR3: CATSRDLSNEQFF

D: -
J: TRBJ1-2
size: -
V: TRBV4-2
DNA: TGTGCCAGCAGCCAAGGCCCAGGAGAGGGCTATGGCTACACCTTC
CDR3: CASSQGPGEGYGYTF

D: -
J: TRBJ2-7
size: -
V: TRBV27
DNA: TGTGCCAGCAGTTTATCCTTCGAGGGGTACGAGCAGTACTTC
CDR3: CASSLSFEGYEQYF

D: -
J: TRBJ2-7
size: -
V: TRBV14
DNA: TGTGCCAGCAGCCAAGATCGGGTCGAGCAGTACTTC
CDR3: CASSQDRVEQYF

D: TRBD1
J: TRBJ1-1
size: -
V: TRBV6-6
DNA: TGTGCCAGCAGCCCGGGACAGGAGCGTCCTTACACTGAAGCTTTCTTT
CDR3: CASSPGQERPYTEAFF

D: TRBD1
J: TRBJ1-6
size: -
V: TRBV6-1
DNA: TGTGCCAGCAAGGGAACAGGGGATAATTCACCCCTCCACTTT
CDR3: CASKGTGDNSPLHF

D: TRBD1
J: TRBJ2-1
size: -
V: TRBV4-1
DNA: TGCGCCAGCAGCCACCCGGGACAGGGTCTCAATGAGCAGTTCTTC
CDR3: CASSHPGQGLNEQFF

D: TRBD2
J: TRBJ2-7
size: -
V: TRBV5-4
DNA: TGTGCCAGCAGCCGGACTAGCGACGAGCAGTACTTC
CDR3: CASSRTSDEQYF

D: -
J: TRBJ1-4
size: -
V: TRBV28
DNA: TGTGCCAGTGGGACCGCCGGGGACGGACCTGCAACTAATGAAAAACTGTTTTTT
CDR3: CASGTAGDGPATNEKLFF

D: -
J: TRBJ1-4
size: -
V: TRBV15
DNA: TGTGCCACCAGCAAGTACCGTGCGGGGTTGGAAGGAGAAAAACTGTTTTTT
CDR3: CATSKYRAGLEGEKLFF

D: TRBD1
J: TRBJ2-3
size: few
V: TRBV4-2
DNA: TGTGCCAGCAGCCAAGATCCAGGACAGGGGCCAGATACGCAGTATTTT
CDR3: CASSQDPGQGPDTQYF